The rows below give T cell receptor beta chains drawn from one sample of a study of PD-1 blockade in classical Hodgkin lymphoma. Generated by immunoSEQ multiplex PCR, the TCRdb table keeps only in-frame clones and is missing some. The repertoire consists of some 30,000 clones, with under 90% occurring once and the leading ten covering about 0.8%. The input for sequencing was CD4+ T cells from blood, taken before the fourth cycle of nivolumab. The receptor source for this set is a human donor with classical Hodgkin lymphoma. CDR3s leave out the opening cysteine and the closing phenylalanine or tryptophan. D genes are given only for firm matches.

D gene	V gene	CDR3 protein
-	TRBV7-6	ASSSQGIGTEAF
TRBD2	TRBV5-1	ASRPGLSYEQY
-	TRBV11-2	ASRVWRGANTGELF
-	TRBV18	ASSRDTPYEQY
-	TRBV30	AWSSIGETQY
-	TRBV5-1	ASSWGGTRFRAEAAPYGYT
-	TRBV20-1	SAPLGRGLA
TRBD1	TRBV6-5	ASSYSRQGAYEQY
TRBD2	TRBV13	ASSQRGGTDTQY
-	TRBV5-5	ASSVSPSSYNSPLH
TRBD2	TRBV10-1	ASSELGLAGFVNEQF
-	TRBV21-1	ASSKTRQGAEGYSNQPQH
-	TRBV5-1	ASSDFPDSGNTIY
TRBD1	TRBV7-2	ASSPQTGGDTEAF
-	TRBV4-3	ASSGGAMGGTYGYT
TRBD2	TRBV5-1	ASSLQRGPSGGELF
-	TRBV28	ASSSASFDWRQPQH
-	TRBV30	AWSDTGYQPQH
-	TRBV30	AWGLGGALLGYT
TRBD1	TRBV19	ATMTGGYYYGYT
-	TRBV9	ASSTGRPGETQY
-	TRBV20-1	SAGRWYEQF
TRBD2	TRBV7-3	ASRVAGGTDTQY
-	TRBV5-1	ASSLVGDSGYT
-	TRBV4-1	ASSLQDFNYGYT
TRBD1	TRBV7-2	ASSRDRVGSPLH
-	TRBV25-1	ASSEVGGYGYT
-	TRBV30	AWKQVSTEAF
-	TRBV6-6	ATREGAGSYEQY
TRBD2	TRBV19	ASSWLAGSTDTQY
-	TRBV6-1	ASSDGQTDNSPLH
TRBD2	TRBV28	ASSPPSGANTGELF
TRBD1	TRBV7-9	ASSPRDRDNEKLF
-	TRBV19	ASTQGGNYGYT
-	TRBV30	AWSVGLSGNTIY
-	TRBV7-2	ASSPDSTGNTIY
-	TRBV4-2	ASSQDGPLGPQH
-	TRBV20-1	SSTSNTEAF
-	TRBV30	AWGWGRNQPQH
-	TRBV10-1	ASSGAAPGEEKLF
-	TRBV4-3	ASSRQTGRIGELF
-	TRBV7-2	ASSFRGGPNTEAF
-	TRBV5-1	ASSLGGNNEKLF
TRBD1	TRBV5-6	ASSVQGAYTGELF
-	TRBV15	ATRKAGSRVEKLF
-	TRBV9	ASSVGGITGELF
TRBD1	TRBV6-1	ASSEARGHNQPQH
-	TRBV19	ASSIGFWGKDNEKLF
-	TRBV19	ASSTLRTVDYGYT
-	TRBV4-2	ASSQDPPGAVTSYEQY
TRBD2	TRBV6-4	ASSVGGAGDTQY
TRBD1	TRBV29-1	SVQGQGDTGELF
-	TRBV9	ASSVEGGPTTLH
-	TRBV5-6	ASSLVATTDTQY
-	TRBV30	AWDPGRISMNTEAF
-	TRBV30	AWSPGTSYTEAF
-	TRBV5-1	ASSVQEHYGYT
-	TRBV4-1	ASSQDGASTDTQY
TRBD1	TRBV7-9	ASSPTGMNYGYT
-	TRBV12-5	ASGPLESPLH